This T cell receptor (beta chain) was identified in a study of cytomegalovirus exposure and HLA in healthy donors. Notes on the study in general: For TCR beta chains, V- and J-gene trimming was later linked to a missense DCLRE1C variant. In a later analysis, HLA-C alleles had the fewest associated TCRs, DRB1 alleles the most. It was reported that the classifier diagnosed cytomegalovirus status with high specificity and sensitivity in both the original and validation cohorts.

From germline, CDR1 is LNHNV and CDR2 YYDKDF (reference sequence). V lost 5 bases to trimming and J lost 1 base; unmatched junction nucleotides: 2. This CDR3 region has 13 residues. This PCR relied on a set of 60 Vbeta primers and 13 Jbeta primers. Sequencing was performed with immunoSEQ multiplex PCR; in TCRdb, only in-frame clones are kept and a portion is missing. In the table there are about 160,000 clones, 70% to 80% of which are singletons. When sampled, the donors appeared nominally healthy, though they likely had unrecorded immune exposures. Remarks on this clone: Its antigen is still unknown. The identical CDR3 is also encoded by other nucleotide sequences in the sample.

The chain couples TRBV15 to TRBJ2-7; TRBD1 aligns across 7 bases. Sequences were obtained from PBMCs. This receptor was obtained from a human donor in good health. This chain's CDR3 is CATSGDRSYEQYF. CDR3 coding DNA: TGTGCCACCAGCGGGGACAGATCCTACGAGCAGTACTTC.